This TCR beta chain was retrieved from a study of T cell responses to AZD1222 COVID-19 vaccine. Points from the study as a whole: Spike-specific TCR breadth and depth rose after two AZD1222 doses. The repertoires were collected only after the peak T cell response.

The CDR3 runs to 16 residues. The germline gives CDR1 MNHEY, CDR2 SVGEGT. Unmatched junction bases numbered 8, after V lost 2 bases and J lost 7 bases. A note on this clone: Its matching antigen is unknown.

The assay was immunoSEQ multiplex PCR, and TCRdb's table has in-frame clones only and misses some. The sample has around 190,000 clones; 80% to 95% are singletons. The rearrangement links TRBV6-2 or TRBV6-3 to TRBJ1-5, with TRBD1 matching 10 bases. Source: peripheral blood, taken on day 0 of AZD1222 vaccination. The TCR sequence derives from an adult in good health. As DNA, the CDR3 is TGTGCCAGCAGTTACGCGGACAGGGGGGTAGGGCAGCCCCAGCATTTT. Amino acids: CASSYADRGVGQPQHF.